This T cell receptor (beta chain) was sequenced in a study of T cell changes during pregnancy in multiple sclerosis. The CDR3 extends over 15 amino acids. Germline V gene data show CDR1 as SGHTS and CDR2 as YDEGEE. V lost 4 bases and J lost 0; bases outside the gene matches: 3. Profiling relied on immunoSEQ multiplex PCR, and the TCRdb table lists in-frame clones only, not all of them. The repertoire holds under 50,000 clones, with roughly 90% as singletons. The chain links TRBV5-8 to TRBJ2-1; 8 bases align to TRBD1. The receptor comes from a female donor with multiple sclerosis, enrolled in a pregnancy study. Here the sequenced sample was CD8+ T cells from peripheral blood mononuclear cells, taken in the second trimester of pregnancy. The CDR3 loop reads CASSRGQASYNEQFF. The CDR3 region has the DNA TGTGCCAGCAGCCGGGGACAGGCCTCCTACAATGAGCAGTTCTTC.